This T cell receptor (beta chain) stems from a study of cytomegalovirus exposure and HLA in healthy donors. Primers included in the PCR were 60 Vbeta and 13 Jbeta primers. TCRdb keeps only in-frame clones here, not all; method: immunoSEQ multiplex PCR. The sample includes around 190,000 clones, roughly 82% of them seen just once. This receptor was obtained from a girl between 2 and 10 years old in good health and CMV-seropositive. Sequencing was done on a sample of PBMCs.

CDR3 in amino acids: CASSGSGSSYNEQFF. In DNA, the CDR3 is TGTGCCAGCAGCGGTAGCGGCAGCTCCTACAATGAGCAGTTCTTC. The chain uses TRBV9 and TRBJ2-1; D might be TRBD2 (6 bases). Trimming removed 3 bases from V and 0 bases from J, with 10 bases in between. The CDR3 consists of 15 residues. Looked up from germline, CDR1 is SGDLS and CDR2 is YYNGEE.